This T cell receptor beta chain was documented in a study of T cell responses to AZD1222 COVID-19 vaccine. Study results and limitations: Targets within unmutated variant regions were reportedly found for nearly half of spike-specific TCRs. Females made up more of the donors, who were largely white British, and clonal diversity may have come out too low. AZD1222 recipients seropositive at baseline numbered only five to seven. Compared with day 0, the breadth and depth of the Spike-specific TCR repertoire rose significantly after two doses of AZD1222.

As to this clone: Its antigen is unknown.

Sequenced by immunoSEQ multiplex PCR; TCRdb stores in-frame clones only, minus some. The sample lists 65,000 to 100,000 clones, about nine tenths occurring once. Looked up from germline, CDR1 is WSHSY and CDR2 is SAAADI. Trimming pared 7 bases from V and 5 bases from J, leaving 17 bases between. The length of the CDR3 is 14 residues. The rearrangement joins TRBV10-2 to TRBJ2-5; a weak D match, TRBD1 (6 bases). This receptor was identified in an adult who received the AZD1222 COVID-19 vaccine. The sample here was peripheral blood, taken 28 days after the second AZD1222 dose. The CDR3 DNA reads TGCGCCAGCAAGGACAGACAAGGTGGGGAGACCCAGTACTTC. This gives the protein CASKDRQGGETQYF.